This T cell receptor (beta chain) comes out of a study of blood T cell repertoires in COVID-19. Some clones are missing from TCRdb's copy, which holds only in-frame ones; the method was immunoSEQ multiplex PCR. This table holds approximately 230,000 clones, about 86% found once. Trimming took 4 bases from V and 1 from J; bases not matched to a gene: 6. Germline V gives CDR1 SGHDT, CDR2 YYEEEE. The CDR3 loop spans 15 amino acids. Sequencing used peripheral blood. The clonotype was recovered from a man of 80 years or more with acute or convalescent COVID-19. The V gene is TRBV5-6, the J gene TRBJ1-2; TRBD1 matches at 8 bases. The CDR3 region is CASSLRDRFNYGYTF. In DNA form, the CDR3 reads TGTGCCAGCAGCCTAAGGGACAGGTTTAACTATGGCTACACCTTC.